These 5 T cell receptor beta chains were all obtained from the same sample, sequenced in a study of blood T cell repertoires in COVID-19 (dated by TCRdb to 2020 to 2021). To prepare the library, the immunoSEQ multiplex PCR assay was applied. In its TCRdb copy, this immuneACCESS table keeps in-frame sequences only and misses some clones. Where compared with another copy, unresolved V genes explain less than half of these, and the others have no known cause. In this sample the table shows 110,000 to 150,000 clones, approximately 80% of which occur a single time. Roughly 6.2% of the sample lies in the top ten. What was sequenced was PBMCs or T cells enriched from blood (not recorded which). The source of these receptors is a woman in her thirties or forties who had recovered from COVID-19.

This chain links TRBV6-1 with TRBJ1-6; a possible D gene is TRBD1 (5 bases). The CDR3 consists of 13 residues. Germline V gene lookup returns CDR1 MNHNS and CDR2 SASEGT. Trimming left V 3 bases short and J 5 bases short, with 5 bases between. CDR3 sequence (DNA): TGTGCCAGCAGTGACAGGGATAATTCACCCCTCCACTTT. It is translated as CASSDRDNSPLHF.

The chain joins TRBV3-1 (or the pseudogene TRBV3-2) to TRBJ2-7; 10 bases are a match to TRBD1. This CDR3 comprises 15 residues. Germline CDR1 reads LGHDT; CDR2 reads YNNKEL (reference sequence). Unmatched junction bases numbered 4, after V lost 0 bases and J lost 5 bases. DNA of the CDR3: TGTGCCAGCAGCCAAGATTCGACAGGGGGCGACGAGCAGTACTTC. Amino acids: CASSQDSTGGDEQYF.

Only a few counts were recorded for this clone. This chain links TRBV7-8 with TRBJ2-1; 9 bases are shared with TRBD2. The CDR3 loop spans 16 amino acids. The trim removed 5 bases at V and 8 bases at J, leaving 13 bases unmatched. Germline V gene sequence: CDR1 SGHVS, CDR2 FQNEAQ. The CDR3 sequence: CASSPRAGGRLDEQFF. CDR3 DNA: TGTGCCAGCAGCCCCAGGGCGGGAGGGCGGTTGGATGAGCAGTTCTTC. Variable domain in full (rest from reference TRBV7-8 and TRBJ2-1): GAGVSQSPRYKVAKRGQDVALRCDPISGHVSLFWYQQALGQGPEFLTYFQNEAQLDKSGLPSDRFFAERPEGSVSTLKIQRTQQEDSAVYLCASSPRAGGRLDEQFFGPGTRLTVL.

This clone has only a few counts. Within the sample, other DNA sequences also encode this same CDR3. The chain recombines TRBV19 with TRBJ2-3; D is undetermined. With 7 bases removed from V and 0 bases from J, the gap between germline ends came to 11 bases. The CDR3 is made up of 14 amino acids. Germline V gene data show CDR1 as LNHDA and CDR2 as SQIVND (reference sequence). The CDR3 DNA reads TGTGCCAGTAAAGTCGGTCCGAGCACAGATACGCAGTATTTT. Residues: CASKVGPSTDTQYF.

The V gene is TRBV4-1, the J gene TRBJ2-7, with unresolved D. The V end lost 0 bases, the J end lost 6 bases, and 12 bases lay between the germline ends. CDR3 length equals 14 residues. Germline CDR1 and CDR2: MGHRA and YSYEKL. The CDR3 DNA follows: TGCGCCAGCAGCCAAGATATGACTTTCCGCGAGCAGTACTTC. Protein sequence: CASSQDMTFREQYF.